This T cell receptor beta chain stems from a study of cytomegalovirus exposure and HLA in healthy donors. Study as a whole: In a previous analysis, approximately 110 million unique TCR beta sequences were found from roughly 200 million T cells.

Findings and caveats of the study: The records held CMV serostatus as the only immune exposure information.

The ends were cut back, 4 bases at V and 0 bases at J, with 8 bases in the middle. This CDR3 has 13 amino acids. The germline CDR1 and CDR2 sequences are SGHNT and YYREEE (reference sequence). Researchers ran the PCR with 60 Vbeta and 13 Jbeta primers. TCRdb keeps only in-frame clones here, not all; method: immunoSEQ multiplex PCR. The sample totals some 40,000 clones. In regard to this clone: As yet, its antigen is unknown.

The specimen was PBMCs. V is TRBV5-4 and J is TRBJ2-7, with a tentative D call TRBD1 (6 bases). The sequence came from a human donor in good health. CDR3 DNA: TGTGCCAGCAGCGGGGACACCTCCTACGAGCAGTACTTC. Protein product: CASSGDTSYEQYF.